These 16 T cell receptor beta chains were sequenced from one sample in a study of Ad26.COV2.S vaccination and SARS-CoV-2 variants. Clones were sequenced by immunoSEQ multiplex PCR, and TCRdb holds only the in-frame ones, with some missing. The sample records about 350,000 clones, about 87% being singletons. The sample's treatment: around 19 received Ad26.COV2.S at low or high dose, single or two shots; several received placebo; per-sample allocation not given. The samples date from day 63 after the first vaccine or placebo injection. The input for sequencing was peripheral blood, taken in a trial of Ad26.COV2.S vaccine versus placebo. The receptors were sampled from a person between 18 and 59 years old who received the Ad26.COV2.S COVID-19 vaccine or a placebo.

The J gene is TRBJ2-3, the V gene TRBV4-3; TRBD2 agrees at 7 bases. Per the germline V gene, CDR1 is LGHNA and CDR2 is YSLEER. The ends lost 0 bases at V and 2 bases at J; junction bases unmatched: 14. The CDR3 is 19 residues long. The CDR3 DNA follows: TGCGCCAGCAGCCAAGATAGGGCACTAGCGACGGGGCCCACAGATACGCAGTATTTT. Its protein product is CASSQDRALATGPTDTQYF.

This sequence joins TRBV7-9 and TRBJ2-1, with 14 nucleotides matching TRBD2. V lost 4 bases to trimming and J lost 6 bases; unmatched junction nucleotides: 14. The germline gives CDR1 SEHNR, CDR2 FQNEAQ (reference sequence). The CDR3 spans 19 residues. CDR3 protein: CASSSDLGTSGSSSNEQFF. In DNA form, the CDR3 reads TGTGCCAGCAGCTCCGACTTGGGGACTAGCGGGAGTTCTAGCAATGAGCAGTTCTTC.

The chain has TRBV5-4 and TRBJ1-3; D unclear. This CDR3 has 16 amino acids. Germline V gene sequence: CDR1 SGHNT, CDR2 YYREEE (reference sequence). Trimming took off 0 bases at V and 0 bases at J, with 10 bases between the two ends. CDR3 residues: CASSLGGSASGNTIYF. The CDR3 DNA is TGTGCCAGCAGCTTGGGTGGGTCCGCCTCTGGAAACACCATATATTTT.

The chain joins TRBV27 to TRBJ2-7; 10 bases fit TRBD2. This CDR3 region has 14 residues. V lost 5 bases, J lost 5 bases, and 6 bases stayed unmatched. Per germline, CDR1 MNHEY and CDR2 SMNVEV (reference sequence). CDR3 nucleotide sequence: TGTGCCAGCAGTCAGCGGGGGGGCCTCCACGAGCAGTACTTC. Residues: CASSQRGGLHEQYF.

The chain links TRBV6-5 to TRBJ1-3; no clear D. The V and J ends lost 8 bases and 1 base respectively, with 12 bases between them. The CDR3 is 14 amino acids. The germline gives CDR1 MNHEY, CDR2 SVGAGI. The CDR3 sequence: CASGPAWSGNTIYF. The CDR3 DNA follows: TGTGCCAGCGGACCCGCTTGGTCTGGAAACACCATATATTTT.

The chain is built from TRBV7-6 and TRBJ1-3; D gene uncertain. CDR3 length: 15 residues. V was pared by 5 bases and J by 4 bases, with 15 bases between. Per the germline V gene, CDR1 is SGHVS and CDR2 is FNYEAQ. CDR3 protein: CASSPNPGLGNTIYF. The CDR3 DNA reads TGTGCCAGCAGCCCTAACCCAGGTTTAGGAAACACCATATATTTT.

The chain recombines TRBV9 with TRBJ1-1; no firm D call. Germline V CDR1 and CDR2: SGDLS, YYNGEE. This CDR3 spans 16 amino acids. The germline V and J ends were trimmed by 0 bases and 1 base, with 13 bases remaining between them. The CDR3 region has the DNA TGTGCCAGCAGCGTAGAGGACCGCTTACCGAACACTGAAGCTTTCTTT. Its protein is CASSVEDRLPNTEAFF.

The V and J genes are TRBV6-6 and TRBJ1-2, with D maybe TRBD1 (6 bases). The CDR3 runs 12 residues. CDR1 is MNHNY and CDR2 is SVGAGI in the germline V gene (reference sequence). Between the trimmed V and J ends, which lost 5 bases and 2 bases, there was a span of 6 bases. CDR3 in amino acids: CASSGQNYGYTF. CDR3 sequence (DNA): TGTGCCAGCAGTGGACAGAACTATGGCTACACCTTC.

The J gene is TRBJ1-1, the V gene TRBV7-8; D gene unclear. V was cut by 2 bases and J by 11 bases, with 15 bases left in between. The CDR3 extends over 13 amino acids. In germline, CDR1 is SGHVS, CDR2 FQNEAQ. In DNA, the CDR3 is TGTGCCAGCAGCTTAAGCCTCAACCCCCCGGCTTTCTTT. Protein product: CASSLSLNPPAFF.

Concerning this clone: This sample includes further DNA sequences coding for the same CDR3. The chain combines TRBV27 with TRBJ2-6; D gene uncertain. The CDR3 totals 15 residues. Germline V gives CDR1 MNHEY, CDR2 SMNVEV (reference sequence). V lost 3 bases to trimming and J lost 1 base, with 7 bases between them. CDR3 in amino acids: CASSLAVSGANVLTF. The CDR3 bases are TGTGCCAGCAGTTTGGCGGTTTCTGGGGCCAACGTCCTGACTTTC.

The chain carries TRBV11-2 and TRBJ1-2; D remains ambiguous. Germline CDR1 is SGHAT and CDR2 is FQNNGV. V gave up 0 bases and J gave up 0 bases, with 11 bases separating them. There are 16 residues in the CDR3. Here the CDR3 reads CASSLDYAGANYGYTF. For the CDR3, the DNA is TGTGCCAGCAGCTTAGATTATGCGGGAGCTAACTATGGCTACACCTTC. Complete variable domain (other parts from reference TRBV11-2 and TRBJ1-2): EAGVAQSPRYKIIEKRQSVAFWCNPISGHATLYWYQQILGQGPKLLIQFQNNGVVDDSQLPKDRFSAERLKGVDSTLKIQPAKLEDSAVYLCASSLDYAGANYGYTFGSGTRLTVV.

The chain couples TRBV28 to TRBJ2-1; TRBD1 agrees at 9 bases. V trimming: 6 bases; J trimming: 3 bases; junction bases outside the gene matches: 6. Germline V lookup: CDR1 MDHEN, CDR2 SYDVKM. The CDR3 spans 15 residues. CDR3 DNA: TGTGCCAGCAGCACCGGGACAGGGAACTACAATGAGCAGTTCTTC. This translates into CASSTGTGNYNEQFF. The full variable domain, in which reference TRBV28 and TRBJ2-1 provide the parts outside the CDR3, is DVKVTQSSRYLVKRTGEKVFLECVQDMDHENMFWYRQDPGLGLRLIYFSYDVKMKEKGDIPEGYSVSREKKERFSLILESASTNQTSMYLCASSTGTGNYNEQFFGPGTRLTVL.

J is TRBJ2-5 and V is TRBV28; D is possibly TRBD1 (6 bases). This CDR3 comprises 14 residues. Germline CDR1 MDHEN, CDR2 SYDVKM. V shed 6 bases and J shed 7 bases, with 18 bases lying between them. CDR3: CASRPNAGVGTQYF. For the CDR3, the DNA is TGTGCCAGCAGACCTAATGCAGGGGTTGGGACCCAGTACTTC.

The V gene is TRBV21-1, the J gene TRBJ2-1. TRBV21-1 corresponds to a pseudogene. This CDR3 comprises 16 residues. DNA for the CDR3: TGTGCCAGCAGCAAGGTACGGTGGGGCTCCTACAATGAGCAGTTCTTC. This encodes CASSKVRWGSYNEQFF.

The chain joins TRBV2 to TRBJ1-6; 7 nucleotides align to TRBD1. V shed 7 bases and J 6 bases; nucleotides not matched to a gene: 9. Germline V gives CDR1 SNHLY, CDR2 FYNNEI. The CDR3 covers 15 residues. The CDR3 sequence: CASITDRAGNSPLHF. CDR3 DNA sequence: TGTGCCAGCATTACAGACAGGGCCGGTAATTCACCCCTCCACTTT.

The gene calls are TRBV7-9 and TRBJ2-3; D not certain. V dropped 3 bases and J dropped 0 bases, with 19 bases sitting between them. This CDR3 has 18 residues. Germline V gives CDR1 SEHNR, CDR2 FQNEAQ (reference sequence). The CDR3 spells CASSFLFSYIPSTDTQYF. In nucleotides, the CDR3 is TGTGCCAGCAGCTTTCTATTTAGCTATATCCCTAGCACAGATACGCAGTATTTT.